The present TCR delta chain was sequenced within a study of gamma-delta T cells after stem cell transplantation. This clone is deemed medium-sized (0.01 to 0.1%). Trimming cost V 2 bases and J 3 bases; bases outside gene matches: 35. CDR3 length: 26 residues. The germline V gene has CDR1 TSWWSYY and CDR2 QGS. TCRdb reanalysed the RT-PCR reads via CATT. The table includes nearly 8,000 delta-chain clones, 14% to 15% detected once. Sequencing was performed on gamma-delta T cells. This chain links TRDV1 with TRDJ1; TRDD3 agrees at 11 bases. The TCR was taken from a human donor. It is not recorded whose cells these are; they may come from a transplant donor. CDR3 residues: CALGEGRGPFPSYYWGIDQEADKLIF. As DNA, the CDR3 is TGTGCTCTTGGGGAAGGAAGGGGGCCCTTTCCTTCCTATTACTGGGGGATAGATCAGGAGGCCGATAAACTCATCTTT.